The clone carrying this TCR beta chain showed up just a few times. The data were obtained in a study of blood T cell repertoires in COVID-19. The participants were between roughly 18 and 100 years old and came from about two dozen US areas. In the source study's methods: The authors estimated nucleated cell counts from reference gene primer amplification. Libraries were prepared by immunoSEQ multiplex PCR; TCRdb keeps only in-frame clonotypes and omits some of them. V, J and clone size derive from that table, while D and trimming were established from the DNA sequence. The sample records 300,000 to 350,000 clones, roughly 90% being singletons. This sequence originates from a woman in her late teens or twenties with acute COVID-19. The sample taken for sequencing was PBMCs or T cells enriched from blood (not recorded which).

The CDR3 region has the DNA TGCGCCACCCCAATATATCCGGGAGGGCCCTGCTACGAGCAGTACTTC. Residues: CATPIYPGGPCYEQYF. The V gene is TRBV10-1, the J gene TRBJ2-7; 8 bases line up with TRBD2. The CDR3 loop spans 16 amino acids. Germline V CDR1 and CDR2: WNHNN, SYGVQD (reference sequence). J gave up 3 bases and V 10 bases, and 17 bases lay outside the gene matches.